The entry that follows covers one T cell receptor beta chain sequence. Its target is not known. TCR sequencing used cDNA made by reverse transcription of extracted RNA. Sequencing used immunoSEQ multiplex PCR; TCRdb keeps in-frame clones, though not all of them. The table includes more than 200,000 clones, 64% detected once. These data come from a study of CD8+ T cells in alopecia areata. Treatment defined: oral pan-JAK inhibitor, 5-10 mg twice daily. General study findings and limits: Clonality in the scalp and expanded CD8+ clones ranked among the top 100 were significantly decreased by tofacitinib. Lesional scalp displayed greater clonality than normal scalp, most notably in alopecia totalis/universalis. Sequencing of scalp tissue also captures the resident alphabeta T cells of normal skin.

The CDR3 covers 13 residues. Germline assignment: CDR1 GTSNPN and CDR2 SVGIG (reference sequence). The junction had 2 bases not matched to a gene; V was cut back by 2 bases and J by 2 bases. V is TRBV30 and J is TRBJ2-7; 8 nucleotides line up with TRBD1. The TCR was taken from a human donor with alopecia areata. This specimen was CD4+ T cells sorted from blood, taken at week 4, from a patient treated with tofacitinib. CDR3 in amino acids: CAWSRDRTYEQYF. CDR3 in DNA: TGTGCCTGGAGTAGGGACAGGACCTACGAGCAGTACTTC.